This TCR beta chain was identified in a study of monozygotic twins with inflammatory bowel disease. TCRdb re-called the 5' RACE reads, yielding one record per CDR3 amino acid sequence without DNA. This sample's table reports 200,000 to 250,000 distinct CDR3 sequences. Germline V gene data show CDR1 as LGHDT and CDR2 as YNNKEL (reference sequence). This CDR3 has 17 residues. V gene TRBV3-1 combines with J gene TRBJ2-1; lacking DNA, the TRBD1 call made by TCRdb goes unchecked. The clonotype originates from a human donor with ulcerative colitis or Crohn's disease, or a healthy co-twin of an affected twin (not recorded which). Sequencing input: blood. The CDR3 region is CASSQDLTGTGVNEQFF.